A selection of T cell receptor beta chains follows, all from one sample in a study of blood T cell repertoires in COVID-19. This table comes from immunoSEQ multiplex PCR, and its TCRdb copy is limited to in-frame clones, with some not included. The repertoire includes over 100,000 clones, about nine tenths of them detected once, and roughly 5.6% sits in the top ten. Input material: peripheral blood. These receptors all come from a woman in her fifties or sixties with COVID-19, enrolled during active disease. Both conserved end residues are part of each CDR3. The D gene is left open where the match is weak. Size is omitted from some rows. Given values are once, few, many or a class for expanded clones.

D gene	V gene	J gene	clone size	CDR3 length	CDR3 protein	CDR3 DNA
-	TRBV27	TRBJ1-2	once	13	CASSRRQNYGYTF	TGTGCCAGCAGCAGAAGACAGAACTATGGCTACACCTTC
TRBD2	TRBV6-2/TRBV6-3	TRBJ2-1	-	18	CASSYDPSGTQSYNEQFF	TGTGCCAGCAGTTACGATCCTAGCGGAACTCAATCCTACAATGAGCAGTTCTTC
-	TRBV7-8	TRBJ1-1	once	14	CASIPQGGNTEAFF	TGTGCCAGCATACCGCAGGGAGGAAACACTGAAGCTTTCTTT
-	TRBV6-5	TRBJ1-4	-	13	CASSYSASEKLFF	TGTGCCAGCAGTTACTCTGCGAGTGAAAAACTGTTTTTT
-	TRBV7-9	TRBJ1-2	-	14	CASSVTAQGEGYTF	TGTGCCAGCAGCGTAACCGCCCAGGGTGAGGGCTACACCTTC
TRBD1	TRBV4-1	TRBJ2-2	-	17	CASSQGLRGLSTGELFF	TGCGCCAGCAGCCAAGGTCTGAGGGGGCTCAGCACCGGGGAGCTGTTTTTT
-	TRBV5-1	TRBJ2-4	-	17	CASSLEPTRLAKNIQYF	TGCGCCAGCAGCTTGGAACCGACACGTCTAGCCAAAAACATTCAGTACTTC
TRBD1	TRBV7-2	TRBJ2-7	-	14	CASSLYRGSYEQYF	TGTGCCAGCAGCTTGTACAGGGGATCCTACGAGCAGTACTTC
TRBD1	TRBV3-1/TRBV3-2	TRBJ2-5	-	16	CASSQDRLQGKETQYF	TGTGCCAGCAGCCAAGACCGTTTACAGGGGAAAGAGACCCAGTACTTC
TRBD2	TRBV15	TRBJ2-1	-	16	CATSRPTSGGVNEQFF	TGTGCCACCAGCAGACCGACTAGCGGGGGGGTAAATGAGCAGTTCTTC
-	TRBV14	TRBJ2-3	few	15	CASSQGLVRTDTQYF	TGTGCCAGCAGCCAAGGGCTCGTGAGGACAGATACGCAGTATTTT